The entry below gives a single T cell receptor beta chain sequence along with its context. Its target is unknown. Read coverage stops 3 residues before the CDR3 terminus; the germline J gene supplies the remainder. This specimen belongs to a study of T cells in women clearing cervical HPV infection. Across the whole study: Women with histologically confirmed HPV16-related CIN3 or worse, 2 with invasive cancer, served as cases.

Here immunoSEQ multiplex PCR was the method, and the copy in TCRdb shows in-frame clones only, minus some. This sample contains around 35,000 clones. Overall study findings and caveats: Cases and controls were distinguished at AUC about 0.79 by richness and V genes.

In germline, CDR1 is LNHDA, CDR2 SQIVND (reference sequence). CDR3 length: 17 amino acids. V lost 3 bases and J lost 0, with 17 bases in between. The sample taken for sequencing was blood buffy coat. This clonotype originated in a woman between 18 and 69 years old with a cervical HPV16 infection that either progressed to CIN3+ or cleared (not recorded which). The chain links TRBV19 to TRBJ1-1; D may be TRBD1 (5 bases). The CDR3 protein is CASSIRSGVTMNTEAFF. The CDR3 bases that were read are TGTGCCAGTAGTATCCGGTCGGGGGTCACAATGAACACTGAA. The full variable domain, completed using reference TRBV19 and TRBJ1-1, is DGGITQSPKYLFRKEGQNVTLSCEQNLNHDAMYWYRQDPGQGLRLIYYSQIVNDFQKGDIAEGYSVSREKKESFPLTVTSAQKNPTAFYLCASSIRSGVTMNTEAFFGQGTRLTVV.